The 26 T cell receptor beta chains below come from one sample, sequenced in a study of T cell responses to AZD1222 COVID-19 vaccine. Profiled with immunoSEQ multiplex PCR; TCRdb holds only in-frame clones, not every one. The data hold more than 85,000 clones, with roughly 90% observed a single time. The sample consisted of peripheral blood, taken on day 0 of MenACWY control vaccination. These receptors were obtained from an adult in good health.

The chain couples TRBV30 to TRBJ2-5, with D possibly being TRBD2 (5 bases). CDR3 size: 13 residues. V lost 1 base, J lost 3 bases, and 9 bases lay in between. In germline, CDR1 is GTSNPN, CDR2 SVGIG (reference sequence). The DNA of the CDR3 is TGTGCCTGGAGTGGGCTGCGGGAAGAGACCCAGTACTTC. Encoded protein: CAWSGLREETQYF. The full variable domain, completed using reference TRBV30 and TRBJ2-5, is SQTIHQWPATLVQPVGSPLSLECTVEGTSNPNLYWYRQAAGRGLQLLFYSVGIGQISSEVPQNLSASRPQDRQFILSSKKLLLSDSGFYLCAWSGLREETQYFGPGTRLLVL.

The chain links TRBV7-3 to TRBJ1-1; D not certain. V was cut by 4 bases and J by 1 base, with 7 bases left in between. Germline assignment: CDR1 SGHTA and CDR2 FQGTGA. The length of the CDR3 is 13 residues. The CDR3, as DNA: TGTGCCAGCAGCTCCCGACAGAACACTGAAGCTTTCTTT. Its translation: CASSSRQNTEAFF.

This chain links TRBV6-4 with TRBJ1-2; D is unresolved. Looked up from germline, CDR1 is MRHNA and CDR2 is SNTAGT. The CDR3 runs 13 residues. Between the trimmed V and J ends, which lost 3 bases and 8 bases, there was a span of 13 bases. The CDR3 loop reads CASSEVAGLGYTF. In nucleotides, the CDR3 is TGTGCCAGCAGTGAAGTAGCAGGTTTGGGCTACACCTTC.

As for this clone: Other DNA variants within this sample encode the same CDR3. The rearrangement joins TRBV4-2 to TRBJ1-3; no clear D gene. Trimming left V 1 base short and J 4 bases short, with 11 bases between. Germline loops: CDR1 LGHNA, CDR2 YNFKEQ. This CDR3 contains 15 residues. For the CDR3, the DNA is TGTGCCAGCAGCCAAGGGCGGGGATCGGGAAACACCATATATTTT. Protein product: CASSQGRGSGNTIYF.

CDR3 in DNA: TGTGCCAGTGGGACAGGGGAGTGGGCTGAAGCTTTCTTT. Protein sequence: CASGTGEWAEAFF. The genes are TRBV28 and TRBJ1-1; TRBD1 agrees at 10 bases. CDR3 size: 13 residues. V lost 9 bases to trimming and J lost 6 bases; unmatched junction nucleotides: 7. CDR1 is MDHEN and CDR2 is SYDVKM in the germline V gene.

This chain joins TRBV7-9 and TRBJ2-6; D could derive from TRBD1 or TRBD2 (6 bases each). The CDR3 contains 13 residues. The germline V gene has CDR1 SEHNR and CDR2 FQNEAQ (reference sequence). Trimming removed 10 bases from V and 9 bases from J, with 16 bases in between. The CDR3 bases are TGTGCCACCCCGGAGGGGGTGGTCAACGTCCTGACTTTC. It codes for CATPEGVVNVLTF.

The genes are TRBV7-2 and TRBJ1-2, with D maybe TRBD1 (5 bases). The ends were cut back, 1 base at V and 7 bases at J, with 13 bases in the middle. This CDR3 has 14 residues. Germline V gives CDR1 SGHTA, CDR2 FQGNSA. The CDR3 nucleotides read TGTGCCAGCAGCTTAGTCGGGCAGGGTAGTGGCTACACCTTC. Translated, it gives CASSLVGQGSGYTF.

This clone was observed a single time. This chain links TRBV6-1 with TRBJ2-7; D is possibly TRBD2 (6 bases). V was pared by 2 bases and J by 2 bases, with 16 bases between. The germline CDR1 and CDR2 sequences are MNHNS and SASEGT. This CDR3 has 16 residues. CDR3 region: CASSELFGGQTYEQYF. As DNA, the CDR3 is TGTGCCAGCAGTGAATTATTCGGGGGTCAGACCTACGAGCAGTACTTC.

The V gene is TRBV5-1, the J gene TRBJ1-6, with TRBD1 matching 7 bases. J was trimmed by 4 bases and V by 5 bases; bases with no gene match: 6. The CDR3 totals 15 residues. The germline V gene has CDR1 SGHRS and CDR2 YFSETQ. In DNA form, the CDR3 reads TGCGCCAGCAGAACGACAGGGATTTATAATTCACCCCTCCACTTT. Amino acid sequence: CASRTTGIYNSPLHF.

This CDR3 is CASSGPQGAAGELFF. Written as DNA, the CDR3 is TGCGCCAGCAGCGGACCTCAGGGGGCCGCCGGGGAGCTGTTTTTT. The V call is TRBV5-1, the J call TRBJ2-2; 8 nucleotides agree with TRBD1. Germline CDR1 SGHRS, CDR2 YFSETQ. The CDR3 covers 15 residues. J lost 6 bases, V lost 4 bases, and 8 bases had no gene match.

This sequence joins TRBV5-1 and TRBJ1-1; D is unclear. The CDR3 length is 15 residues. The germline V gene has CDR1 SGHRS and CDR2 YFSETQ. The ends were cut back, 4 bases at V and 1 base at J, with 14 bases in the middle. In DNA, the CDR3 is TGCGCCAGCAGCGTCCGCGCGGTTTCGAACACTGAAGCTTTCTTT. This encodes CASSVRAVSNTEAFF.

The rearrangement joins TRBV19 to TRBJ2-7, with 7 nucleotides matching TRBD2. V lost 2 bases to trimming and J lost 3 bases; unmatched junction nucleotides: 4. Germline lookup yields CDR1 LNHDA and CDR2 SQIVND (reference sequence). CDR3 length equals 14 residues. The CDR3 protein is CASSIRLADYEQYF. CDR3 in DNA: TGTGCCAGTAGTATAAGGCTAGCGGACTACGAGCAGTACTTC.

V gene TRBV28 combines with J gene TRBJ1-6, with 8 bases matching TRBD1. Per germline, CDR1 MDHEN and CDR2 SYDVKM. This CDR3 is 18 amino acids long. Trimming at V came to 4 bases and at J to 16 bases, leaving 24 bases not matched to a gene. CDR3 residues: CASSSRGQLTVPWTGLHF. The CDR3 DNA follows: TGTGCCAGCAGTTCCAGAGGACAGCTTACCGTACCCTGGACAGGGCTCCACTTT.

V gene TRBV11-2 combines with J gene TRBJ2-7, with 8 bases fitting TRBD1. Germline V gene data show CDR1 as SGHAT and CDR2 as FQNNGV. The CDR3 contains 16 residues. The trim removed 5 bases at V and 9 bases at J, leaving 18 bases unmatched. The CDR3, as DNA: TGTGCCAGCAGCCCTATCTCAGGGACAGGAAACTGGGGGCAGTACTTC. Its translation is CASSPISGTGNWGQYF.

The V call is TRBV9, the J call TRBJ1-6; D is uncertain. CDR1 and CDR2 from the germline V gene are SGDLS and YYNGEE. Trimming took 0 bases from V and 7 from J, leaving 14 bases between them. The CDR3 runs 16 residues. The CDR3 DNA sequence: TGTGCCAGCAGCGTAGGGCCCCCACGGGTAAATTCACCCCTCCACTTT. Translation: CASSVGPPRVNSPLHF.

This chain connects TRBV6-4 to TRBJ2-3; TRBD1 matches at 10 bases. V gave up 2 bases and J gave up 4 bases; unmatched junction bases: 3. CDR3 length: 15 residues. Germline V gene data show CDR1 as MRHNA and CDR2 as SNTAGT. The CDR3 region has the DNA TGTGCCAGCAGTGACCAGGGACAGGGGTCAGATACGCAGTATTTT. As protein: CASSDQGQGSDTQYF.

The rearrangement links TRBV5-1 to TRBJ1-1; D unclear. CDR3 length equals 16 residues. Germline V gives CDR1 SGHRS, CDR2 YFSETQ. V gave up 4 bases and J gave up 0 bases, with 16 bases separating them. The CDR3 region has the DNA TGCGCCAGCAGCCAACCGGAAGGACTGTTGAACACTGAAGCTTTCTTT. It encodes CASSQPEGLLNTEAFF.

The chain uses TRBV28 and TRBJ1-6, with 7 bases matching TRBD1. Looked up from germline, CDR1 is MDHEN and CDR2 is SYDVKM. The CDR3 contains 15 residues. With 4 bases clipped from V and 8 bases from J, the junction kept 8 bases outside the gene matches. The CDR3 bases are TGTGCCAGCAGTTCCCCAAACAGGGGCGATTCACCCCTCCACTTT. It is translated as CASSSPNRGDSPLHF.

The rearrangement joins TRBV7-8 to TRBJ1-4, with 7 bases lining up with TRBD1. V was clipped by 3 bases and J by 7 bases; unmatched bases: 8. This CDR3 contains 15 residues. In germline, CDR1 is SGHVS, CDR2 FQNEAQ. Here the CDR3 reads CASSLYRGGIEKLFF. The CDR3 DNA follows: TGTGCCAGCAGCTTGTACAGGGGAGGAATTGAAAAACTGTTTTTT. The full variable domain, with the rest looked up from reference TRBV7-8 and TRBJ1-4, is GAGVSQSPRYKVAKRGQDVALRCDPISGHVSLFWYQQALGQGPEFLTYFQNEAQLDKSGLPSDRFFAERPEGSVSTLKIQRTQQEDSAVYLCASSLYRGGIEKLFFGSGTQLSVL.

V usage is TRBV27 and J usage is TRBJ2-7; D gene uncertain. Deletions cut 1 base from V and 9 bases from J, with 28 bases between. This CDR3 spans 18 amino acids. The V gene's germline CDR1 is MNHEY and CDR2 SMNVEV (reference sequence). CDR3 residues: CASSLLAPHLTRSTPQYF. DNA for the CDR3: TGTGCCAGCAGTTTATTGGCTCCACATCTAACAAGGAGCACCCCGCAGTACTTC.

The rearrangement joins TRBV28 to TRBJ2-2; D is undetermined. CDR3 size: 14 residues. V was cut by 4 bases and J by 3 bases, with 9 bases left in between. The germline gives CDR1 MDHEN, CDR2 SYDVKM. The CDR3 DNA is TGTGCCAGCAGTTCCTATCAGGACACCGGGGAGCTGTTTTTT. Translated, it gives CASSSYQDTGELFF.

J is TRBJ1-1 and V is TRBV11-3; tentatively, D is TRBD1 (5 bases). Germline V CDR1 and CDR2: SGHNT, YENEEA. Trimming took 5 bases from V and 2 from J, leaving 12 bases between them. The CDR3 contains 14 residues. DNA for the CDR3: TGTGCCAGCAGCCCCTCAGGGACTAACACTGAAGCTTTCTTT. Translated, it gives CASSPSGTNTEAFF.

The chain uses TRBV3-1 (or the pseudogene TRBV3-2) and TRBJ1-1; D perhaps matches TRBD1 (5 bases). Deletions cut 1 base from V and 3 bases from J, with 12 bases between. The CDR3 runs 15 residues. Per germline, CDR1 LGHDT and CDR2 YNNKEL (reference sequence). The CDR3 spells CASSQGTRGYTEAFF. The CDR3 DNA is TGTGCCAGCAGCCAAGGGACACGGGGGTACACTGAAGCTTTCTTT.

The rearrangement uses TRBV5-6 and TRBJ2-7; D remains unclear. V lost 0 bases and J 1 base, leaving 5 bases between the germline ends. This CDR3 contains 13 residues. CDR1 SGHDT and CDR2 YYEEEE come from the germline V gene. Written as DNA, the CDR3 is TGTGCCAGCAGCTTGGTGGGGTCCTACGAGCAGTACTTC. Translation gives CASSLVGSYEQYF.

CDR3 in amino acids: CASSHLRDSVSSNQPQHF. CDR3 sequence (DNA): TGCGCCAGCAGTCACCTCCGGGACAGCGTAAGTAGCAATCAGCCCCAGCATTTT. This chain links TRBV23-1 with TRBJ1-5; the match to TRBD1 covers 7 bases. TRBV23-1 is labeled an ORF, and its function is uncertain. CDR3 length equals 18 residues. J gave up 0 bases and V 3 bases, and 11 bases lay outside the gene matches.

The V call is TRBV24-1, the J call TRBJ2-3, with unresolved D. The germline V and J ends were trimmed by 6 bases and 8 bases, with 8 bases remaining between them. There are 11 residues in the CDR3. CDR1 and CDR2 (germline): KGHDR, SFDVKD. DNA for the CDR3: TGTGCCACCAGTAGGGAAGGTACGCAGTATTTT. As protein: CATSREGTQYF.